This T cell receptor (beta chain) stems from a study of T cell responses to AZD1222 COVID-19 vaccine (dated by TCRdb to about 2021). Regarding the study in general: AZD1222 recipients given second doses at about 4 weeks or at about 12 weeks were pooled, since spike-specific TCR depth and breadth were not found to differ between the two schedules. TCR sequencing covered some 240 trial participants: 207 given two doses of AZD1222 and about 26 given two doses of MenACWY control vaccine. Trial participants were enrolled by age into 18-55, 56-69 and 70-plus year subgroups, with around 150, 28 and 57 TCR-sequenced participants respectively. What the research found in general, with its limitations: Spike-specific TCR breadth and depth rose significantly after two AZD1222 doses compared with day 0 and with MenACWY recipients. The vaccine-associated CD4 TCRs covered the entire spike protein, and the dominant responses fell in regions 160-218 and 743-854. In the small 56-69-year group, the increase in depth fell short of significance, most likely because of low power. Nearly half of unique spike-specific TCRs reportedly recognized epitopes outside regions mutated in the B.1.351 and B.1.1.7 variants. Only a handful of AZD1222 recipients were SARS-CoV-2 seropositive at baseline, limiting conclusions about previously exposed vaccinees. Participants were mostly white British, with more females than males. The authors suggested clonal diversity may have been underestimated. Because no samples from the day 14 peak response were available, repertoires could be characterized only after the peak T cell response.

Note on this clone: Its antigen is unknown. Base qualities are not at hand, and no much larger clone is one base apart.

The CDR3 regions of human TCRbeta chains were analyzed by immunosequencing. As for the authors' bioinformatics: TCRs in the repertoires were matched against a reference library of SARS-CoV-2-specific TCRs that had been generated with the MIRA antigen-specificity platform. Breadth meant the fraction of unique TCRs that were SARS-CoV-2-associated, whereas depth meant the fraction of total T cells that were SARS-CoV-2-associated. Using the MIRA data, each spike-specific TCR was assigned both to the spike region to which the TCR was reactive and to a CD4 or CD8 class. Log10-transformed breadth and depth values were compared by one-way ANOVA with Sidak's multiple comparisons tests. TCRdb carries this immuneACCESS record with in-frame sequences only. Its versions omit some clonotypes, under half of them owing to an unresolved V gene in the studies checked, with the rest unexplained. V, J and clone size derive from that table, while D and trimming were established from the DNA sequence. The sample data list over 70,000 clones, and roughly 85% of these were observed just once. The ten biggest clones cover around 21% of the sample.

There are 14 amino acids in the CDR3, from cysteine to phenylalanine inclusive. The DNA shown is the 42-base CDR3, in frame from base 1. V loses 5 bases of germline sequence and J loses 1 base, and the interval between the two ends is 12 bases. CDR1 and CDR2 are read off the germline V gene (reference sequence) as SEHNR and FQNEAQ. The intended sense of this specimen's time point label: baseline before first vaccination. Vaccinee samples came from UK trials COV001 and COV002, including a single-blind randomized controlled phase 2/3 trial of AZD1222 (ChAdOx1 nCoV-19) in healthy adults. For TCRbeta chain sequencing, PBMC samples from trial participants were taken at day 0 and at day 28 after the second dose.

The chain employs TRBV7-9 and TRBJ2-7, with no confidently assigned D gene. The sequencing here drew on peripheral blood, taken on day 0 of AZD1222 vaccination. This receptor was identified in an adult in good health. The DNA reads TGTGCCAGCAGCCCCTCCCCGAGTTCCTACGAGCAGTACTTC. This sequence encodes CASSPSPSSYEQYF.